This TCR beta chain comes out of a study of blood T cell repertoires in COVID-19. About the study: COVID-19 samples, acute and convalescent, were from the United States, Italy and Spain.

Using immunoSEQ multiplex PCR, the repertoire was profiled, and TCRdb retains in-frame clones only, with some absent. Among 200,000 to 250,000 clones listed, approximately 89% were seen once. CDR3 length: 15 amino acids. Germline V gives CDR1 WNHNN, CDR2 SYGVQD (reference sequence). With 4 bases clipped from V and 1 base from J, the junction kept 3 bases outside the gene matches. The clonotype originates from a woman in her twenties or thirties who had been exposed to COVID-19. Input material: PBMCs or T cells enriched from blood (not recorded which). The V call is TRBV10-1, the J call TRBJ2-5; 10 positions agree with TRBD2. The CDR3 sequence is CASSAASGGQETQYF. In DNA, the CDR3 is TGCGCCAGCAGTGCTGCTAGCGGGGGCCAAGAGACCCAGTACTTC.